The rows below give T cell receptor beta chains drawn from one sample of a study of T-cell memory formation after mild COVID-19. TCRdb used MiXCR to reprocess the 5' RACE reads, holding one entry per CDR3 protein. Of around 390,000 distinct CDR3 sequences listed, 16% were seen once; the top ten hold roughly 21%. Input material: PBMCs or a T cell subset sorted from them (not recorded which). Receptor source: a man younger than 35 who had mild COVID-19 (a few samples of this study predate the infection). Cell type and time point are not known. CDR3s include the opening cysteine and the closing phenylalanine or tryptophan. Each record gives: V gene, clone size, J gene, CDR3 length, D gene, CDR3 protein, CDR3 DNA. D genes are given only for firm matches. The size of a clone is reported for some rows only, either as once, few or many, or as a class for expanded clones.

V: TRBV15
size: -
J: TRBJ2-4
length: 16
D: -
CDR3: CATSRDSWGSKNIQYF
DNA: TGTGCCACCAGCAGAGATTCGTGGGGTAGCAAAAACATTCAGTACTTC

V: TRBV7-7
size: few
J: TRBJ2-1
length: 15
D: TRBD2
CDR3: CASSGGGTSIDEQFF
DNA: TGTGCCAGCAGCGGGGGCGGGACTAGCATCGATGAGCAGTTCTTC

V: TRBV29-1
size: -
J: TRBJ1-2
length: 13
D: -
CDR3: CSVETGRGYGYTF
DNA: TGCAGCGTTGAAACAGGGAGGGGCTATGGCTACACCTTC

V: TRBV30
size: -
J: TRBJ2-7
length: 11
D: -
CDR3: CAWTTGFEQYF
DNA: TGTGCCTGGACAACAGGGTTCGAGCAGTACTTC

V: TRBV6-5
size: -
J: TRBJ2-2
length: 9
D: -
CDR3: CASSWGLFF
DNA: TGTGCCAGCAGTTGGGGTCTGTTTTTT

V: TRBV11-3
size: few
J: TRBJ2-2
length: 13
D: -
CDR3: CASSSHLPGELFF
DNA: TGTGCCAGCAGCTCCCACTTGCCCGGGGAGCTGTTTTTT

V: TRBV9
size: -
J: TRBJ2-5
length: 14
D: TRBD1
CDR3: CASSPSGQGETQYF
DNA: TGTGCCAGCAGCCCCTCTGGACAGGGAGAGACCCAGTACTTC

V: TRBV7-2
size: few
J: TRBJ2-7
length: 18
D: -
CDR3: CASSLVSGPPTGSYEQYF
DNA: TGTGCCAGCAGCTTAGTCAGCGGGCCCCCAACTGGCTCCTACGAGCAGTACTTC

V: TRBV20-1
size: once
J: TRBJ2-5
length: 16
D: TRBD1
CDR3: CSARAEQGLIQETQYF
DNA: TGCAGTGCTAGAGCGGAACAGGGGTTGATTCAGGAGACCCAGTACTTC

V: TRBV20-1
size: few
J: TRBJ2-1
length: 15
D: TRBD2
CDR3: CSATGTRNSYNEQFF
DNA: TGCAGTGCTACCGGGACTAGGAACTCCTACAATGAGCAGTTCTTC

V: TRBV6-5
size: many
J: TRBJ2-3
length: 16
D: TRBD2
CDR3: CASSYSGLAGGDTQYF
DNA: TGTGCCAGCAGTTACTCCGGACTAGCGGGGGGAGATACGCAGTATTTT

V: TRBV6-2/TRBV6-3
size: -
J: TRBJ2-2
length: 12
D: -
CDR3: CASKRTAGELFF
DNA: TGTGCCAGTAAAAGAACGGCCGGGGAGCTGTTTTTT

V: TRBV12-3/TRBV12-4
size: many
J: TRBJ1-1
length: 14
D: -
CDR3: CASSLRDPTRGAFF
DNA: TGTGCCAGCAGTTTGCGGGACCCTACCCGGGGAGCTTTCTTT

V: TRBV5-1
size: -
J: TRBJ2-5
length: 13
D: -
CDR3: CASIEDTGRTQYF
DNA: TGCGCCAGCATCGAGGACACGGGGCGGACCCAGTACTTC

V: TRBV18
size: -
J: TRBJ2-5
length: 20
D: TRBD2
CDR3: CASSPLYRRRSGGSQETQYF
DNA: TGTGCCAGCTCACCCCTCTATCGGAGACGTAGCGGGGGGTCCCAAGAGACCCAGTACTTC

V: TRBV20-1
size: -
J: TRBJ2-1
length: 11
D: -
CDR3: CSAGPRREQFF
DNA: TGCAGTGCTGGCCCCCGGCGAGAGCAGTTCTTC

V: TRBV9
size: many
J: TRBJ1-1
length: 14
D: -
CDR3: CASSVSPGNTEAFF
DNA: TGTGCCAGCAGCGTGTCGCCGGGAAACACTGAAGCTTTCTTT

V: TRBV9
size: -
J: TRBJ2-2
length: 17
D: TRBD2
CDR3: CASSVGLAGGNTGELFF
DNA: TGTGCCAGCAGCGTAGGACTAGCGGGGGGTAACACCGGGGAGCTGTTTTTT

V: TRBV20-1
size: few
J: TRBJ2-1
length: 15
D: TRBD2
CDR3: CSAPYPAGVYNEQFF
DNA: TGCAGTGCTCCGTACCCAGCGGGGGTCTACAATGAGCAGTTCTTC

V: TRBV3-1
size: -
J: TRBJ2-3
length: 13
D: -
CDR3: CASSQVRAGTQYF
DNA: TGTGCCAGCAGCCAAGTAAGGGCTGGTACGCAGTATTTT

V: TRBV7-2
size: many
J: TRBJ1-5
length: 16
D: -
CDR3: CASSLGGGAGNQPQHF
DNA: TGTGCCAGCAGCTTAGGAGGTGGCGCGGGAAATCAGCCCCAGCATTTT

V: TRBV7-2
size: -
J: TRBJ1-5
length: 15
D: TRBD1
CDR3: CASSYGQGLYQPQHF
DNA: TGTGCCAGCAGCTACGGACAGGGGTTATATCAGCCCCAGCATTTT

V: TRBV12-3/TRBV12-4
size: few
J: TRBJ2-5
length: 16
D: -
CDR3: CASSPPGPHLQETQYF
DNA: TGTGCCAGCAGTCCTCCGGGACCCCACCTTCAAGAGACCCAGTACTTC

V: TRBV5-1
size: -
J: TRBJ2-1
length: 14
D: -
CDR3: CASSLEGRDNEQFF
DNA: TGCGCCAGCAGCTTGGAAGGCAGGGACAATGAGCAGTTCTTC

V: TRBV24-1
size: -
J: TRBJ2-2
length: 15
D: TRBD1
CDR3: CATSEPTGDTGELFF
DNA: TGTGCCACCAGTGAGCCGACAGGGGATACCGGGGAGCTGTTTTTT

V: TRBV20-1
size: few
J: TRBJ1-1
length: 10
D: -
CDR3: CSAVNTEAFF
DNA: TGCAGTGCCGTTAATACTGAAGCTTTCTTT